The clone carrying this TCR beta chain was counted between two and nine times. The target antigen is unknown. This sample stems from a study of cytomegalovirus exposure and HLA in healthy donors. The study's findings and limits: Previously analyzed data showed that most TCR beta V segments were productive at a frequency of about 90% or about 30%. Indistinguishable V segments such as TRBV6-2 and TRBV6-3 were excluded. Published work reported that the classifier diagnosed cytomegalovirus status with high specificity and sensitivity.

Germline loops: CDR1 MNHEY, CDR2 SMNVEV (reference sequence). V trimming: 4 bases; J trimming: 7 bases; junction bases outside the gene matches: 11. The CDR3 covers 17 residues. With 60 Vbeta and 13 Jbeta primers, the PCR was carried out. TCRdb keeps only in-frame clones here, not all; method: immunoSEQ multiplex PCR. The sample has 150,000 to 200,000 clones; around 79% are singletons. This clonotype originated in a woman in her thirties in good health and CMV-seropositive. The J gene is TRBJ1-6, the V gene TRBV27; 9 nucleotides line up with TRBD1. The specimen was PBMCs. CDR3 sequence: CASSSPPRTGVNSPLHF. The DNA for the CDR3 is TGTGCCAGCAGTTCCCCCCCCCGGACAGGGGTGAATTCACCCCTCCACTTT.